What follows are 31 T cell receptor beta chains derived from one specimen sequenced in a study of blood T cell repertoires in COVID-19. The table came from immunoSEQ multiplex PCR; TCRdb's copy has only in-frame clones and leaves some out. The sample lists about 230,000 clones; approximately 80% were seen once. Sequenced material: peripheral blood. These receptors were taken from an elderly woman with active or convalescent COVID-19.

The chain is built from TRBV28 and TRBJ1-2; D not certain. This CDR3 has 17 residues. Germline lookup yields CDR1 MDHEN and CDR2 SYDVKM. V was trimmed by 4 bases and J by 4 bases, leaving 22 bases between them. CDR3 in amino acids: CASSSPSVRLASYGYTF. The DNA of the CDR3 is TGTGCCAGCAGTTCCCCTTCGGTCAGGCTGGCCAGCTATGGCTACACCTTC.

The rearrangement links TRBV18 to TRBJ1-6; 7 nucleotides align to TRBD1. Trimming at V came to 3 bases and at J to 10 bases, leaving 3 bases not matched to a gene. The CDR3 covers 13 residues. CDR1 and CDR2 from the germline V gene are KGHSH and LQKENI. The DNA of the CDR3 is TGTGCCAGCTCACCGACAGGGTCCTCACCCCTCCACTTT. It translates to CASSPTGSSPLHF.

The V and J genes are TRBV4-3 and TRBJ2-2, with 8 positions matching TRBD1. The germline gives CDR1 LGHNA, CDR2 YSLEER. The V segment lost 3 bases and the J segment 5 bases; nucleotides outside the gene matches: 8. The CDR3 contains 16 residues. CDR3 DNA: TGCGCCAGCAGCCAGGCCCCAGGGGGCCGTACCGGGGAGCTGTTTTTT. Translation gives CASSQAPGGRTGELFF.

V and J are TRBV6-5 and TRBJ1-1; 7 bases agree with TRBD1. Germline CDR1 reads MNHEY; CDR2 reads SVGAGI. V was clipped by 10 bases and J by 3 bases; unmatched bases: 2. The CDR3 is made up of 11 amino acids. The CDR3 DNA is TGTGCCACCCAGGGGGACACTGAAGCTTTCTTT. Its protein product is CATQGDTEAFF.

CDR3 sequence (DNA): TGCGCCAGCAGCTCGGTCCCAACTAACAACGAGCAGTACTTC. Amino acid sequence: CASSSVPTNNEQYF. The chain has TRBV5-1 and TRBJ2-7; D gene ambiguous. The germline CDR1 and CDR2 sequences are SGHRS and YFSETQ. Trimming removed 3 bases from V and 5 bases from J, with 15 bases in between. The CDR3 loop spans 14 amino acids. Full variable domain (rest looked up from reference TRBV5-1 and TRBJ2-7): KAGVTQTPRYLIKTRGQQVTLSCSPISGHRSVSWYQQTPGQGLQFLFEYFSETQRNKGNFPGRFSGRQFSNSRSEMNVSTLELGDSALYLCASSSVPTNNEQYFGPGTRLTVT.

This sequence joins TRBV7-2 and TRBJ1-6; tentative D call: TRBD1 (5 bases). Per the germline V gene, CDR1 is SGHTA and CDR2 is FQGNSA. CDR3 length: 16 residues. The V gene lost 1 base and the J gene lost 6 bases, with 13 bases spanning the gap. CDR3: CASSLVNRQINSPLHF. CDR3 bases: TGTGCCAGCAGCTTAGTGAATAGACAGATTAATTCACCCCTCCACTTT.

In this sample, this clone turned up once. V is TRBV24-1 and J is TRBJ2-1, with 12 positions matching TRBD2. Germline V lookup: CDR1 KGHDR, CDR2 SFDVKD. This CDR3 is 15 amino acids long. V shed 5 bases and J 8 bases; nucleotides not matched to a gene: 6. The CDR3 loop is CATSGGLAGHHEQFF. The CDR3 DNA is TGTGCCACCAGTGGAGGACTAGCGGGGCATCATGAGCAGTTCTTC.

For the CDR3, the DNA is TGTGCCAGCAGTGATCGGCGGGGGGAAAAACTGTTTTTT. It is translated as CASSDRRGEKLFF. The rearrangement uses TRBV2 and TRBJ1-4; maybe TRBD1 (5 bases). Germline CDR1 and CDR2: SNHLY and FYNNEI. The CDR3 length is 13 residues. The V and J ends lost 3 bases and 8 bases respectively, with 10 bases between them. The full variable domain, in which reference TRBV2 and TRBJ1-4 provide the parts outside the CDR3, is EPEVTQTPSHQVTQMGQEVILRCVPISNHLYFYWYRQILGQKVEFLVSFYNNEISEKSEIFDDQFSVERPDGSNFTLKIRSTKLEDSAMYFCASSDRRGEKLFFGSGTQLSVL.

The chain's CDR3 is CASSPISGGSTDTQYF. The CDR3 nucleotides are TGTGCCAGCAGCCCTATATCGGGGGGCAGCACAGATACGCAGTATTTT. The genes are TRBV9 and TRBJ2-3, with D maybe TRBD2 (7 bases). The CDR3 covers 16 residues. In germline, CDR1 is SGDLS, CDR2 YYNGEE. Trimming took 4 bases from V and 0 from J, leaving 15 bases between them.

In this sample, this clone turned up once. The rearrangement uses TRBV5-1 and TRBJ2-7; TRBD2 matches 9 bases. This CDR3 contains 15 residues. The V gene's germline CDR1 is SGHRS and CDR2 YFSETQ. V shed 2 bases, J shed 0 bases, and the junction held 3 bases outside the gene matches. The CDR3 nucleotides are TGCGCCAGCAGCTTTAGCGGGGGAAGCTCCTACGAGCAGTACTTC. This codes for CASSFSGGSSYEQYF.

The genes are TRBV29-1 and TRBJ2-1, with 9 bases lining up with TRBD1. Trimming cost V 4 bases and J 6 bases; bases outside gene matches: 1. The CDR3 spans 12 residues. Germline V gene data show CDR1 as SQVTM and CDR2 as ANQGSEA. In nucleotides, the CDR3 is TGCAGCGTTGGACAGGGGGGCAATGAGCAGTTCTTC. Translation gives CSVGQGGNEQFF.

The V gene is TRBV19, the J gene TRBJ1-6; D is perhaps TRBD1 (6 bases). The CDR3 sequence is 16 residues long. Trimming removed 5 bases from V and 6 bases from J, with 17 bases in between. Per the germline V gene, CDR1 is LNHDA and CDR2 is SQIVND (reference sequence). CDR3 in amino acids: CASSPGTLTFNSPLHF. The CDR3 DNA sequence: TGTGCCAGTAGTCCGGGGACACTGACCTTTAATTCACCCCTCCACTTT.

V usage is TRBV9 and J usage is TRBJ2-1, with 8 bases fitting TRBD1. Per the germline V gene, CDR1 is SGDLS and CDR2 is YYNGEE. CDR3 length equals 16 residues. V lost 0 bases to trimming and J lost 6 bases; unmatched junction nucleotides: 8. The CDR3 is CASSVEFQGAFNEQFF. CDR3 in DNA: TGTGCCAGCAGCGTAGAGTTCCAGGGGGCTTTCAATGAGCAGTTCTTC.

The genes are TRBV7-3 and TRBJ2-1; the match to TRBD1 covers 8 bases. This CDR3 is built from 15 residues. The germline V gene encodes CDR1 SGHTA and CDR2 FQGTGA. V dropped 5 bases and J dropped 3; count of bases not matched to a gene: 6. The CDR3 loop reads CASSIDRGNYNEQFF. As DNA, the CDR3 is TGTGCCAGCAGCATTGACAGGGGAAACTACAATGAGCAGTTCTTC.

The chain has TRBV7-9 and TRBJ1-4, with 9 bases lining up with TRBD1. There are 19 residues in the CDR3. J gave up 0 bases and V 5 bases, and 13 bases lay outside the gene matches. The germline CDR1 and CDR2 sequences are SEHNR and FQNEAQ (reference sequence). In DNA, the CDR3 is TGTGCCAGCAGCCCACCCAGGGACAGGGAATCGACAACTAATGAAAAACTGTTTTTT. It encodes CASSPPRDRESTTNEKLFF.

Note on this clone: The sample holds other DNA sequences that translate to the same CDR3. The chain joins TRBV7-2 to TRBJ2-7; D may be TRBD2 (6 bases). Germline CDR1 SGHTA, CDR2 FQGNSA. The CDR3 consists of 14 residues. The V end was cut by 5 bases, the J end by 1 base, with 12 bases between. CDR3 in DNA: TGTGCCAGCAGCCTTGGCGGAGGGTCCTACGAGCAGTACTTC. Protein: CASSLGGGSYEQYF. The full variable domain, completed using reference TRBV7-2 and TRBJ2-7, is GAGVSQSPSNKVTEKGKDVELRCDPISGHTALYWYRQSLGQGLEFLIYFQGNSAPDKSGLPSDRFSAERTGGSVSTLTIQRTQQEDSAVYLCASSLGGGSYEQYFGPGTRLTVT.

V and J are TRBV12-3 or TRBV12-4 and TRBJ1-5; D ambiguous. This CDR3 comprises 11 residues. Trimming left V 6 bases short and J 13 bases short, with 13 bases between. CDR3 nucleotides: TGTGCCAGCAGCTCCGGGGTTACACAGCATTTT. Protein product: CASSSGVTQHF.

V and J are TRBV5-1 and TRBJ1-1; 10 bases line up with TRBD1. The V and J ends lost 7 bases and 0 bases, in that order; junction bases with no gene match: 12. CDR3 length equals 17 residues. Germline assignment: CDR1 SGHRS and CDR2 YFSETQ. CDR3 loop: CASRTVTGGAMNTEAFF. The CDR3 DNA sequence: TGCGCCAGCCGAACAGTGACAGGGGGCGCGATGAACACTGAAGCTTTCTTT.

The chain employs TRBV5-4 and TRBJ1-1; D possibly corresponds to TRBD1 (5 bases). Trimming cost V 0 bases and J 5 bases, with 11 bases left between them. There are 14 residues in the CDR3. Germline CDR1 and CDR2: SGHNT and YYREEE (reference sequence). CDR3 in amino acids: CASSLAKGVTEAFF. CDR3 nucleotide sequence: TGTGCCAGCAGCTTGGCCAAAGGGGTAACTGAAGCTTTCTTT.

The J gene is TRBJ1-1, the V gene TRBV5-1; D gene unclear. The V gene lost 5 bases and the J gene lost 2 bases, with 16 bases spanning the gap. In germline, CDR1 is SGHRS, CDR2 YFSETQ. The CDR3 runs 15 residues. DNA of the CDR3: TGCGCCAGCAGGGAATCACTGGGCAGAAACACTGAAGCTTTCTTT. It encodes CASRESLGRNTEAFF.

The table lists this clone with a few counts. V usage is TRBV4-2 and J usage is TRBJ2-3; D is uncertain. Germline lookup yields CDR1 LGHNA and CDR2 YNFKEQ. The CDR3 is 16 amino acids. V lost 0 bases and J 2 bases, leaving 12 bases between the germline ends. The CDR3 here is CASSQDSAVATDTQYF. The DNA for the CDR3 is TGTGCCAGCAGCCAAGATTCGGCGGTAGCCACAGATACGCAGTATTTT.

The chain employs TRBV4-1 and TRBJ2-2, with 9 positions matching TRBD1. Germline CDR1 MGHRA, CDR2 YSYEKL. The CDR3 contains 16 residues. Trimming cost V 4 bases and J 5 bases; bases outside gene matches: 8. The CDR3 coding sequence is TGCGCCAGCAGCCCACAGGGGGCAGGGTATACCGGGGAGCTGTTTTTT. This sequence encodes CASSPQGAGYTGELFF.

The chain links TRBV28 to TRBJ1-3, with a possible D match to TRBD1 (6 bases). Trimming pared 5 bases from V and 2 bases from J, leaving 19 bases between. Germline V gene lookup returns CDR1 MDHEN and CDR2 SYDVKM. This CDR3 is 17 amino acids long. The DNA of the CDR3 is TGTGCCAGCAGTCTACAGGGTCAGGGACGCCCTGGAAACACCATATATTTT. It yields the protein CASSLQGQGRPGNTIYF.

This chain connects TRBV6-2 or TRBV6-3 to TRBJ1-5; D call uncertain. The CDR3 consists of 12 residues. Trimming left V 0 bases short and J 11 bases short, with 8 bases between. Per germline, CDR1 MNHEY and CDR2 SVGEGT. The CDR3 coding sequence is TGTGCCAGCAGTTACTCCCGGGGAGCCCAGCATTTT. It is translated as CASSYSRGAQHF.

The V gene is TRBV2, the J gene TRBJ2-4; 10 bases line up with TRBD2. CDR3 length: 13 residues. V dropped 7 bases and J dropped 7; count of bases not matched to a gene: 4. Germline V gene data show CDR1 as SNHLY and CDR2 as FYNNEI. Here the CDR3 DNA reads TGTGCCAGCATGGGGGGACTAGCGAACATTCAGTACTTC. Translating it yields CASMGGLANIQYF.

The chain employs TRBV5-1 and TRBJ1-4, with 9 bases lining up with TRBD1. The length of the CDR3 is 14 residues. J lost 8 bases, V lost 4 bases, and 6 bases had no gene match. Germline assignment: CDR1 SGHRS and CDR2 YFSETQ. Here the CDR3 DNA reads TGCGCCAGCAGCGTAACAGGGGGCCGAGAAAAACTGTTTTTT. Its protein product is CASSVTGGREKLFF. Full variable domain (outside the CDR3, taken from reference TRBV5-1 and TRBJ1-4): KAGVTQTPRYLIKTRGQQVTLSCSPISGHRSVSWYQQTPGQGLQFLFEYFSETQRNKGNFPGRFSGRQFSNSRSEMNVSTLELGDSALYLCASSVTGGREKLFFGSGTQLSVL.

The genes are TRBV4-1 and TRBJ2-3; tentative D call: TRBD2 (5 bases). V was cut by 1 base and J by 0 bases, with 11 bases left in between. The germline gives CDR1 MGHRA, CDR2 YSYEKL. The CDR3 extends over 16 amino acids. CDR3 residues: CASSQGTGWSTDTQYF. DNA for the CDR3: TGCGCCAGCAGCCAAGGGACGGGGTGGAGCACAGATACGCAGTATTTT.

This chain uses TRBV11-3 with TRBJ1-1; 7 positions agree with TRBD1. The CDR3 spans 15 residues. V was clipped by 0 bases and J by 4 bases; unmatched bases: 5. Germline CDR1 SGHNT, CDR2 YENEEA. In nucleotides, the CDR3 is TGTGCCAGCAGCTTAGATAAGCCAGGGGGCACTGAAGCTTTCTTT. This sequence encodes CASSLDKPGGTEAFF.

CDR3 in amino acids: CASSPRTDYFQPQHF. The CDR3 bases are TGTGCCAGTAGTCCCCGTACAGACTATTTTCAGCCCCAGCATTTT. V gene TRBV19 combines with J gene TRBJ1-5; no clear D gene. This CDR3 is built from 15 residues. Between the trimmed V and J ends, which lost 5 bases and 6 bases, there was a span of 17 bases. Germline V gives CDR1 LNHDA, CDR2 SQIVND (reference sequence). Based on the CDR3 plus reference TRBV19 and TRBJ1-5, the full variable domain is DGGITQSPKYLFRKEGQNVTLSCEQNLNHDAMYWYRQDPGQGLRLIYYSQIVNDFQKGDIAEGYSVSREKKESFPLTVTSAQKNPTAFYLCASSPRTDYFQPQHFGDGTRLSIL.

This clone has more than one count but fewer than ten. The rearrangement links TRBV4-2 to TRBJ1-5; no reliable D call. Trimming pared 1 base from V and 4 bases from J, leaving 11 bases between. Looked up from germline, CDR1 is LGHNA and CDR2 is YNFKEQ. This CDR3 spans 15 amino acids. DNA of the CDR3: TGTGCCAGCAGCCAAGCGCTGACATCAAATCAGCCCCAGCATTTT. It codes for CASSQALTSNQPQHF.

V usage is TRBV19 and J usage is TRBJ1-3; no definite D call. There are 14 residues in the CDR3. In germline, CDR1 is LNHDA, CDR2 SQIVND (reference sequence). Trimming cost V 5 bases and J 3 bases, with 11 bases left between them. CDR3: CASSPWALGNTIYF. The CDR3 bases are TGTGCCAGTAGTCCATGGGCTCTTGGAAACACCATATATTTT.